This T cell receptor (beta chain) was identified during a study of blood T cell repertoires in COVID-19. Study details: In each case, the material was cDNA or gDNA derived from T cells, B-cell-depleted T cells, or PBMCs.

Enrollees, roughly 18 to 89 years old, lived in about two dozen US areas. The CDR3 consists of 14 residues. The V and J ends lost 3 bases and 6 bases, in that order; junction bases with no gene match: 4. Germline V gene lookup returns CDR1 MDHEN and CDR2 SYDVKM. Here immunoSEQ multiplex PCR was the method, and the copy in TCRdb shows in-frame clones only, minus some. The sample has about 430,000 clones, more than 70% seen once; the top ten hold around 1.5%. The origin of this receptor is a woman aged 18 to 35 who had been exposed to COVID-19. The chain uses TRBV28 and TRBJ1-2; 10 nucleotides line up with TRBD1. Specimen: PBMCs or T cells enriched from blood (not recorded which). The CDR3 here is CASSFRDRGHGYTF. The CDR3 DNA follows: TGTGCCAGCAGTTTTAGGGACAGGGGTCATGGCTACACCTTC.